What follows describes a single T cell receptor beta chain. What antigen it recognizes has not been identified. Per-nucleotide qualities are absent, and no much larger clonotype sits a single base away. The data originate from a study of radiotherapy plus CTLA-4 blockade in lung cancer (dated by TCRdb to the late 2010s). Notes on the research overall: Among the enrolled patients, about 20% had an objective response, and around 31% reached disease control.

In this study, focal radiation therapy paired with CTLA-4 blockade (ipilimumab) was tested in patients who had chemo-refractory metastatic non-small-cell lung cancer. Paper-wide results and their limitations: The strongest predictors of response, as reported, were early dynamic changes in blood T cell clones along with a rise in serum interferon-beta after radiation. After treatment with radiotherapy and ipilimumab, TCR clones that originated in tumors expanded in peripheral blood.

The method was the immunoSEQ multiplex PCR assay. TCRdb re-hosts the immuneACCESS table, in-frame sequences only. Its copies lack some clones; in the studies checked, an unresolved V gene accounts for under half of them, and the cause for the rest is not known. Recorded for this sample are about 45,000 clones; approximately 70% of them occurred a single time. Around 3.3% of the sample is in the top ten clones. The starting material was peripheral blood, obtained from a patient treated with radiotherapy plus ipilimumab. This TCR was sampled from a human donor with non-small cell lung cancer who had a complete response to radiotherapy plus ipilimumab.

The CDR3 loop reads CASSLGGQGSYNEQFF. The nucleotide sequence reads TGTGCCAGCAGCTTGGGTGGACAGGGGAGCTACAATGAGCAGTTCTTC. The sequence links TRBV5-5 to TRBJ2-1; a stretch of 9 junction bases matches TRBD1. Trimming removed 0 bases from V and 3 bases from J; the gene matches leave 4 bases unexplained. Inclusive of the bounding cysteine and phenylalanine, the CDR3 is 16 residues long. Just CDR3 DNA is preserved here, 48 bases in frame from base 1. In the germline V gene (reference sequence), CDR1 corresponds to SGHKS and CDR2 to YYEKEE.